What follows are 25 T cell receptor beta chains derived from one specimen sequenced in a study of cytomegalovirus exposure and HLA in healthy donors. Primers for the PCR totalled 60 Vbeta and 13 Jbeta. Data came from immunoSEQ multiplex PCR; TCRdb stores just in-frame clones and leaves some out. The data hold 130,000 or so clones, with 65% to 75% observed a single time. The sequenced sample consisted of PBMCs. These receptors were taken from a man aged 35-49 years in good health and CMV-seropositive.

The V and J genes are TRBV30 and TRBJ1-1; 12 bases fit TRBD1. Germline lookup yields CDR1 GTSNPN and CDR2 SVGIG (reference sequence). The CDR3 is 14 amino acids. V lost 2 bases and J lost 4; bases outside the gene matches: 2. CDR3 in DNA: TGTGCCTGGAGTACGGGACAGGGGGCCACTGAAGCTTTCTTT. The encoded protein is CAWSTGQGATEAFF.

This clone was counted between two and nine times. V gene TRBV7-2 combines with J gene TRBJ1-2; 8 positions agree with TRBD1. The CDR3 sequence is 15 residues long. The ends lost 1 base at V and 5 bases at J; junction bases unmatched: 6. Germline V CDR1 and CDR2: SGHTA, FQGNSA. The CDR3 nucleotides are TGTGCCAGCAGCTTAGTTAAGGACAGGGAGTATGGCTACACCTTC. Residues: CASSLVKDREYGYTF. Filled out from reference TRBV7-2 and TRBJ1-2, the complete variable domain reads GAGVSQSPSNKVTEKGKDVELRCDPISGHTALYWYRQSLGQGLEFLIYFQGNSAPDKSGLPSDRFSAERTGGSVSTLTIQRTQQEDSAVYLCASSLVKDREYGYTFGSGTRLTVV.

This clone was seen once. CDR3 bases: TGTGCCAGCACCCCTGACGAGGGCCGCACAGATACGCAGTATTTT. This translates into CASTPDEGRTDTQYF. The gene calls are TRBV2 and TRBJ2-3; perhaps TRBD2 as D (5 bases). Trimming removed 7 bases from V and 1 base from J, with 15 bases in between. This CDR3 has 15 amino acids. Germline CDR1 and CDR2: SNHLY and FYNNEI.

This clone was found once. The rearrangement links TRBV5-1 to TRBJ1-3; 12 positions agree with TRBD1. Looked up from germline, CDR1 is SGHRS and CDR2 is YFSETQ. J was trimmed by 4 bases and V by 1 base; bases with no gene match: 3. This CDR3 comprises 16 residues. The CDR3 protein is CASSLRDRGPGNTIYF. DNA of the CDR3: TGCGCCAGCAGCTTGCGGGACAGGGGGCCCGGAAACACCATATATTTT.

The CDR3 DNA reads as TGTGCCAGCTCACCACAGGAGGCGGGCAATCAGCCCCAGCATTTT. This gives the protein CASSPQEAGNQPQHF. This chain joins TRBV18 and TRBJ1-5; the D is unclear. The CDR3 loop spans 15 amino acids. Per the germline V gene, CDR1 is KGHSH and CDR2 is LQKENI. V was shortened by 1 base and J by 2 bases, with 9 bases between the two germline ends.

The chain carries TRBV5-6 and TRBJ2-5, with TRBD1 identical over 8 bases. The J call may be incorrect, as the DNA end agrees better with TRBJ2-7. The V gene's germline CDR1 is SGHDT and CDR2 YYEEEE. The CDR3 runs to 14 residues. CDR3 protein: CASSSYRGSYEQYF. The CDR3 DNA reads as TGTGCCAGCAGCTCCTACAGGGGGTCTTACGAGCAGTACTTC.

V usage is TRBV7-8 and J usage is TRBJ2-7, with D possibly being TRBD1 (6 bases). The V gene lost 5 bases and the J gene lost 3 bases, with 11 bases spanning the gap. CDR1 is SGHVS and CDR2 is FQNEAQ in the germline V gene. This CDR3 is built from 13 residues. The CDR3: CASSTDRFYEQYF. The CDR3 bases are TGTGCCAGCAGCACTGACAGGTTCTACGAGCAGTACTTC.

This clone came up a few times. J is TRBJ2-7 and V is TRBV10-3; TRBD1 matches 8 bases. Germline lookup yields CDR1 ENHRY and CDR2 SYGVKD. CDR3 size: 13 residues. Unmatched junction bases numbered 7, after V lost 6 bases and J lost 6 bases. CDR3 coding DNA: TGTGCCATCAGATCAGGGGGCTCTGGCGAGCAGTACTTC. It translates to CAIRSGGSGEQYF.

The DNA for the CDR3 is TGTGCCAGCAGTGGCAGGATGGGCAACTATGGCTACACCTTC. Translation: CASSGRMGNYGYTF. The genes are TRBV2 and TRBJ1-2; D gene ambiguous. V lost 4 bases to trimming and J lost 2 bases, with 11 bases between them. Germline V gives CDR1 SNHLY, CDR2 FYNNEI. This CDR3 spans 14 amino acids.

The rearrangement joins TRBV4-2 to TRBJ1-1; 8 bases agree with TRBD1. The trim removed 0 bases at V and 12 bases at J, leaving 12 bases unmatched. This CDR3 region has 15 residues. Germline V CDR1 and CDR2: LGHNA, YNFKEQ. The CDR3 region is CASSQETIQGGRTFF. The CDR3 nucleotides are TGTGCCAGCAGCCAAGAGACAATACAGGGGGGTAGGACTTTCTTT.

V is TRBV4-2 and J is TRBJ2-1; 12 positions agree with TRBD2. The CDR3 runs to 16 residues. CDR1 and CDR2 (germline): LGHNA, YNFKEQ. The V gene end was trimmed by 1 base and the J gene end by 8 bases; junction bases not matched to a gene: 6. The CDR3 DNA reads TGTGCCAGCAGCCAAGGGGGACTAGCGGGCTCTGATGAGCAGTTCTTC. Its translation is CASSQGGLAGSDEQFF.

The chain's CDR3 is CASSDSGRVGTDTQYF. Here the CDR3 DNA reads TGTGCCAGTAGTGATAGCGGGAGGGTCGGCACAGATACGCAGTATTTT. The chain employs TRBV19 and TRBJ2-3; 11 bases map to TRBD2. Germline values: CDR1 LNHDA, CDR2 SQIVND (reference sequence). The CDR3 length is 16 residues. The V and J ends lost 5 bases and 1 base, in that order; junction bases with no gene match: 5. The full variable domain, rest sourced from reference TRBV19 and TRBJ2-3, is DGGITQSPKYLFRKEGQNVTLSCEQNLNHDAMYWYRQDPGQGLRLIYYSQIVNDFQKGDIAEGYSVSREKKESFPLTVTSAQKNPTAFYLCASSDSGRVGTDTQYFGPGTRLTVL.

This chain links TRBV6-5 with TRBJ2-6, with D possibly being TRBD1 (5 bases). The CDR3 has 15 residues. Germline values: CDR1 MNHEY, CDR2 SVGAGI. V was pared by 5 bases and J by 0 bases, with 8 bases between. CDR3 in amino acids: CASSRQSSGANVLTF. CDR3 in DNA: TGTGCCAGCAGTCGACAGAGCTCTGGGGCCAACGTCCTGACTTTC.

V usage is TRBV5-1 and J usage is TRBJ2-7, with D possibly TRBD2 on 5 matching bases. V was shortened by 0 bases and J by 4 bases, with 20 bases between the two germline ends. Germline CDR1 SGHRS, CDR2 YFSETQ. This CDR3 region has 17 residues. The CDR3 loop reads CASSLERPPSPGYEQYF. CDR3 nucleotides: TGCGCCAGCAGCTTGGAACGGCCACCGTCCCCGGGGTACGAGCAGTACTTC.

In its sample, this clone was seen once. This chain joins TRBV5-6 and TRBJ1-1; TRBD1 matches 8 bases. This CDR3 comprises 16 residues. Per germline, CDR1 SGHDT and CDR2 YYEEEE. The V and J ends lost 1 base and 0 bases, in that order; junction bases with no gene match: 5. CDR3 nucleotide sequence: TGTGCCAGCAGCTTGATGGGACAGGTACTGAACACTGAAGCTTTCTTT. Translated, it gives CASSLMGQVLNTEAFF.

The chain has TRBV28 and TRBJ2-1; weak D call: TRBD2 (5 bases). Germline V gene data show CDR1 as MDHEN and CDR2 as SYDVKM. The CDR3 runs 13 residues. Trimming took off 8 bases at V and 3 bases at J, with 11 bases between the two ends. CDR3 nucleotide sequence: TGTGCCAGCCGGACTGGAAACTACAATGAGCAGTTCTTC. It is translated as CASRTGNYNEQFF.

CDR3 sequence (DNA): TGTGCCAGCACCTCATCGGGAAACCGCCCGGGAAACACCATATATTTT. Amino acids: CASTSSGNRPGNTIYF. The chain has TRBV9 and TRBJ1-3; D unresolved. This CDR3 has 16 amino acids. Germline values: CDR1 SGDLS, CDR2 YYNGEE. Trimming removed 6 bases at V and 4 bases at J, with 20 bases between.

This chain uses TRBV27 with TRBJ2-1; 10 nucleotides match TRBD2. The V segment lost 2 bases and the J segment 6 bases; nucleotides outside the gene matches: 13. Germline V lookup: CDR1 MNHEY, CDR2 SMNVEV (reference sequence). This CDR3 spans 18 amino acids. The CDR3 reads CASSLTAERGGYGNEQFF. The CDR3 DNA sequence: TGTGCCAGCAGTTTAACGGCGGAGCGGGGGGGATATGGCAATGAGCAGTTCTTC.

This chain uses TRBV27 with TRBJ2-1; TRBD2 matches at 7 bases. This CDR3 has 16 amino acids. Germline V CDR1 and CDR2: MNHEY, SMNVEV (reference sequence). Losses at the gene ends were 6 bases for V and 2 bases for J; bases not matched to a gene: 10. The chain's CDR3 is CASRYTGTKPYNEQFF. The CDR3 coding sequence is TGTGCCAGCAGGTATACCGGGACTAAACCCTACAATGAGCAGTTCTTC.

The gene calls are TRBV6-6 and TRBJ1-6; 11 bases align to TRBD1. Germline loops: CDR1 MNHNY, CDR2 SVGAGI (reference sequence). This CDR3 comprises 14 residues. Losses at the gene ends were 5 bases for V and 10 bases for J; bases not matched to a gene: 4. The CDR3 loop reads CASSGQGARSPLHF. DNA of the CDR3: TGTGCCAGCAGTGGACAGGGGGCGAGGTCACCCCTCCACTTT.

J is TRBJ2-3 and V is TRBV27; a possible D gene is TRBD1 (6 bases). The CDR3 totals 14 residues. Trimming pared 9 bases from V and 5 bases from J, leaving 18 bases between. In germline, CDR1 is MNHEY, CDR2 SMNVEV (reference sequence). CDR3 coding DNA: TGTGCCAGTACGCCACAGGGACGTGAAGATACGCAGTATTTT. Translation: CASTPQGREDTQYF.

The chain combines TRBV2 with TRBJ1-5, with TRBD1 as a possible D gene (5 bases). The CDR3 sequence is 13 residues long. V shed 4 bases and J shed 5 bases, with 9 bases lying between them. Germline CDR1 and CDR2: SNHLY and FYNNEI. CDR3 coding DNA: TGTGCCAGCAGTGGAGACAGCTATCAGCCCCAGCATTTT. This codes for CASSGDSYQPQHF.

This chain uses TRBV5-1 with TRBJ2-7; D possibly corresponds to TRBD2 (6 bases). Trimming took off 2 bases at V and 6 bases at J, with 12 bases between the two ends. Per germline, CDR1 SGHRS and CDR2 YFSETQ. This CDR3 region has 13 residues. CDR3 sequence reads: CASSLGEVGEQYF. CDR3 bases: TGCGCCAGCAGCTTAGGGGAGGTGGGCGAGCAGTACTTC.

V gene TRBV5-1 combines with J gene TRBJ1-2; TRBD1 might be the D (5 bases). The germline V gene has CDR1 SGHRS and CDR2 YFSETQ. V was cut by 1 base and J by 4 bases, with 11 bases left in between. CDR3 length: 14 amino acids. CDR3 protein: CASSLIGTGYGYTF. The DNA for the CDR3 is TGCGCCAGCAGCTTGATAGGAACAGGCTATGGCTACACCTTC.

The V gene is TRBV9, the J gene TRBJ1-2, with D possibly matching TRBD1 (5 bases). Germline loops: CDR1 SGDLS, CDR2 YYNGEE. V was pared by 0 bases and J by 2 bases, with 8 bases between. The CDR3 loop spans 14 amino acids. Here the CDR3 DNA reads TGTGCCAGCAGCGTAGGGGGCAGCAACTATGGCTACACCTTC. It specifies CASSVGGSNYGYTF. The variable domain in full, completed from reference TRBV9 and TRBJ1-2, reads DSGVTQTPKHLITATGQRVTLRCSPRSGDLSVYWYQQSLDQGLQFLIQYYNGEERAKGNILERFSAQQFPDLHSELNLSSLELGDSALYFCASSVGGSNYGYTFGSGTRLTVV.